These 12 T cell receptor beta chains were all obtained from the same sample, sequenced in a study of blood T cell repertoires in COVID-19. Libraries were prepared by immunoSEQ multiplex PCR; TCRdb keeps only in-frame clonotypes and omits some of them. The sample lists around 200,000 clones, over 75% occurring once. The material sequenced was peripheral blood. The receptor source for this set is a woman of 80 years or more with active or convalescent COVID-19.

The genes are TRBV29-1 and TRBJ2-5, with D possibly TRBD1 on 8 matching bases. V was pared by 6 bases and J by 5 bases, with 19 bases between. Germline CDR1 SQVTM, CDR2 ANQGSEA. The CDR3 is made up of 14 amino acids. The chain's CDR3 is CSVALQGGRETQYF. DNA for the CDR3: TGCAGCGTCGCCCTACAGGGGGGGCGCGAGACCCAGTACTTC.

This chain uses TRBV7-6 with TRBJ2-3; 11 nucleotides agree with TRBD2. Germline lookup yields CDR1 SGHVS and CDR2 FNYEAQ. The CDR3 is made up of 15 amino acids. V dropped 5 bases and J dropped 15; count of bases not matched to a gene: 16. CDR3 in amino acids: CASSATGLAGGQAYF. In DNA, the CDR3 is TGTGCCAGCAGCGCCACTGGGCTAGCGGGGGGCCAGGCCTATTTT.

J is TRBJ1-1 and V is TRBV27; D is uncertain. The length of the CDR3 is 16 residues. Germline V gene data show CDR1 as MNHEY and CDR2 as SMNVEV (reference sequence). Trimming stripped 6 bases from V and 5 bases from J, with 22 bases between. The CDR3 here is CASRLSLRVRTTEAFF. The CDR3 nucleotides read TGTGCCAGCAGGCTATCACTCCGGGTCAGAACGACTGAAGCTTTCTTT.

CDR3 DNA sequence: TGTGCCAGCAGCTTTGGGCGGGGGGGCGAACCAGATACGCAGTATTTT. Protein product: CASSFGRGGEPDTQYF. The rearrangement links TRBV7-2 to TRBJ2-3; TRBD2 aligns across 9 bases. This CDR3 is 16 amino acids long. CDR1 is SGHTA and CDR2 is FQGNSA in the germline V gene. V shed 3 bases, J shed 4 bases, and the junction held 8 bases outside the gene matches.

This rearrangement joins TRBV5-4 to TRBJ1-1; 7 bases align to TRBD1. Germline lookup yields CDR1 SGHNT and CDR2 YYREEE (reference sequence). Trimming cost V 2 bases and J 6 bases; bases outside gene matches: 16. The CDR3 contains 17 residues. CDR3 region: CASSFGTAGGVVPEAFF. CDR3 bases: TGTGCCAGCAGCTTCGGGACAGCGGGTGGGGTGGTGCCTGAAGCTTTCTTT.

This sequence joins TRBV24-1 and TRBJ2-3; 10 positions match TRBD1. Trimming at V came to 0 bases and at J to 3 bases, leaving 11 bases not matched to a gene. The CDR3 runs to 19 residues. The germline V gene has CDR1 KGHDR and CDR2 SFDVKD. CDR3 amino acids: CATSDLQAGTGAKTDTQYF. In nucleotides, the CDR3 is TGTGCCACCAGTGATTTGCAGGCGGGGACAGGGGCGAAAACAGATACGCAGTATTTT.

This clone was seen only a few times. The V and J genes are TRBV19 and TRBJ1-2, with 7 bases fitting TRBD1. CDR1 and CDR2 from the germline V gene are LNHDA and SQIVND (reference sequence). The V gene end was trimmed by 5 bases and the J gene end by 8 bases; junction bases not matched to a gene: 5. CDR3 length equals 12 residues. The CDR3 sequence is CASSPGQAGYTF. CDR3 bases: TGTGCCAGTAGTCCTGGACAGGCGGGCTACACCTTC.

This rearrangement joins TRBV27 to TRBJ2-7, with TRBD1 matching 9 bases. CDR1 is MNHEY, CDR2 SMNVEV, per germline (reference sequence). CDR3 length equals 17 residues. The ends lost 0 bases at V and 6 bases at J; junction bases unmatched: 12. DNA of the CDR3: TGTGCCAGCAGTTTATCAGGGCCGGACAGGGGACCCCTCGAGCAGTACTTC. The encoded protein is CASSLSGPDRGPLEQYF.

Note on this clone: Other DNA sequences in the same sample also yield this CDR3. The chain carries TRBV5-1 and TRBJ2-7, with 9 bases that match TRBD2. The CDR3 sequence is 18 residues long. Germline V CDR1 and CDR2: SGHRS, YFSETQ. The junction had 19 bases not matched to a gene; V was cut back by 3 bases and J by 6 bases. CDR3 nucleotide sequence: TGCGCCAGCAGCTACTACCCGGGACTCGCGGGGGGGCGGGGCGAGCAGTACTTC. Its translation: CASSYYPGLAGGRGEQYF.

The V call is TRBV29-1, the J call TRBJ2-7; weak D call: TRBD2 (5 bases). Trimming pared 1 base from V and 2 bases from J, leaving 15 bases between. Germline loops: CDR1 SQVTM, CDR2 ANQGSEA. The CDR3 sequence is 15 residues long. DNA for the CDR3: TGCAGCGTTGAAGGAGTTCTGGGGAGAGCCTACGAGCAGTACTTC. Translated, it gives CSVEGVLGRAYEQYF.

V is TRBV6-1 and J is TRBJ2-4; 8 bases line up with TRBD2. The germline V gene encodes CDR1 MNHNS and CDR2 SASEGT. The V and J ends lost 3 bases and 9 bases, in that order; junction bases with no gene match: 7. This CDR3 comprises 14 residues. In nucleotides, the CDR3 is TGTGCCAGCAGTGAGGGGCGGGGGGCAACCATTCAGTACTTC. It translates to CASSEGRGATIQYF.

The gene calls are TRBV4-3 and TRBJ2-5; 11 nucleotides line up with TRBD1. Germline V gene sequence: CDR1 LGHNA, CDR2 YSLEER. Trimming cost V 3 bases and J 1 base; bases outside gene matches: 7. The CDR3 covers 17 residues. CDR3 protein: CASSHMVGQGVQETQYF. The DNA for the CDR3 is TGCGCCAGCAGCCACATGGTGGGACAGGGGGTCCAAGAGACCCAGTACTTC.